The source of this T cell receptor beta chain is a study of human T cells and chemical hapten exposure. Across the study: Small differences in pooled library volume mainly drove the variation in TCR yields per sample. General study findings and limits: No change in TCRs above 1 in 1000 frequency was produced by DPC sensitization.

The trim removed 3 bases at V and 0 bases at J, leaving 2 bases unmatched. The CDR3 has 16 residues. Per germline, CDR1 SGHRS and CDR2 YFSETQ. Time point of the sample: healthy volunteer bleed at 6 weeks. Extraction yielded total RNA from whole blood (unfractionated). With respect to this clonotype: What it binds is unknown.

Library preparation tagged each individual cDNA molecule with a unique molecular identifier. How the authors handled the data: Counting gave a median of roughly 100,000 TCRs per sample, with values ranging from 23,224 to 690,600. A single record per CDR3 protein comes from TCRdb applying MiXCR to the RACE reads. The V and J calls follow TCRdb's processing rather than the paper's. Of more than 60,000 distinct CDR3 sequences listed, over 7% were seen once; the top ten hold 1.5%. Sequencing was performed on whole blood. The sequence was collected from a male donor in good health. Some clones in this sample may be carry-over from other donors' samples. The chain links TRBV5-1 to TRBJ2-6, with 8 bases matching TRBD1. CDR3 protein: CASSSGQGSGANVLTF. In DNA form, the CDR3 reads TGCGCCAGCAGCTCTGGACAGGGCTCTGGGGCCAACGTCCTGACTTTC.